One and the same sample provided the 20 T cell receptor beta chains below, sequenced in a study of CXCR3-negative and CXCR3-positive naive CD8 T cells. Study-level points and caveats: CXCR3-negative naive cells had less hydrophobic TRB CDR3s than did CXCR3-positive naive cells.

TRB cDNA libraries were made by UMI-labeled 5' RACE. TCRdb processed the 5' RACE reads again and assigns one entry to each CDR3 protein, with no DNA. This table holds roughly 130,000 distinct CDR3 sequences. The antigens these receptors bind are not known. Sequences were obtained from naive CXCR3+ CD8+ T cells from blood. Subset of the sample: CD45RO-CCR7+CD27+CD95- naive CD8+ T cells expressing CXCR3 (TNR3+). These receptors were collected from a human donor in good health. Some clones in this sample may be carry-over from other donors' samples.

V and J are TRBV29-1 and TRBJ2-2; without DNA, the TCRdb call of TRBD2 cannot be checked. CDR3 length equals 19 residues. Germline-derived CDR1 and CDR2 are SQVTM and ANQGSEA. CDR3 residues: CSVRLAGGLARIDTGELFF.

The chain carries TRBV4-3 and TRBJ2-7; TCRdb's D call of TRBD2 is untestable without DNA. Germline V gives CDR1 LGHNA, CDR2 YSLEER. The CDR3 covers 16 residues. CDR3 sequence: CASSLTLGRVSYEQYF.

The J gene is TRBJ2-1, the V gene TRBV2; TCRdb proposes TRBD2, but this gene call is untestable without DNA. Germline V lookup: CDR1 SNHLY, CDR2 FYNNEI. The CDR3 contains 21 residues. The CDR3 spells CASRGAFLGLAGGRSYNEQFF.

The chain uses TRBV7-9 and TRBJ1-2; TCRdb's D call, TRBD1, is unchecked because there is no DNA. This CDR3 has 17 amino acids. From germline, CDR1 is SEHNR and CDR2 FQNEAQ (reference sequence). CDR3 loop: CASSLEAGLLPNYGYTF.

The V call is TRBV7-6, the J call TRBJ2-3. The CDR3 has 16 residues. The germline V gene encodes CDR1 SGHVS and CDR2 FNYEAQ. The CDR3 here is CASSFDVEASTDTQYF.

This rearrangement joins TRBV7-2 to TRBJ2-7; lacking DNA, the TRBD2 call made by TCRdb goes unchecked. The CDR3 extends over 15 amino acids. In germline, CDR1 is SGHTA, CDR2 FQGNSA. CDR3 in amino acids: CASSFGLGRSVEQYF. Filled out from reference TRBV7-2 and TRBJ2-7, the complete variable domain reads GAGVSQSPSNKVTEKGKDVELRCDPISGHTALYWYRQSLGQGLEFLIYFQGNSAPDKSGLPSDRFSAERTGGSVSTLTIQRTQQEDSAVYLCASSFGLGRSVEQYFGPGTRLTVT.

The V gene is TRBV28, the J gene TRBJ2-5. This CDR3 comprises 15 residues. Germline V gives CDR1 MDHEN, CDR2 SYDVKM. CDR3 loop: CASSPSWLAEETQYF.

The chain recombines TRBV6-5 with TRBJ2-1; TCRdb's D call of TRBD2 is untestable without DNA. CDR1 and CDR2 from the germline V gene are MNHEY and SVGAGI. The CDR3 contains 17 residues. CDR3 region: CASSYSTELAGLNEQFF.

The chain uses TRBV20-1 and TRBJ2-5. CDR3 length: 14 residues. CDR1 and CDR2 from the germline V gene are DFQATT and SNEGSKA (reference sequence). The CDR3 sequence: CSAPQVDPRETQYF.

The gene calls are TRBV7-2 and TRBJ2-3; TCRdb picks TRBD1, but there is no DNA to check that call. The CDR3 length is 16 residues. Germline V CDR1 and CDR2: SGHTA, FQGNSA. This chain's CDR3 is CASSLTDLTISDTQYF.

The V gene is TRBV29-1, the J gene TRBJ2-5. The CDR3 is 13 amino acids. CDR1 SQVTM and CDR2 ANQGSEA come from the germline V gene. The CDR3 spells CSVEESSGETQYF.

This chain connects TRBV27 to TRBJ2-5; TCRdb gives TRBD2 as the D gene, but with no DNA this cannot be confirmed. The CDR3 has 17 residues. CDR1 is MNHEY, CDR2 SMNVEV, per germline (reference sequence). The CDR3 sequence: CASSLTPQRGGQETQYF.

This chain uses TRBV20-1 with TRBJ2-3; with no DNA, the TCRdb D assignment of TRBD2 cannot be verified. CDR3 length: 14 residues. CDR1 DFQATT and CDR2 SNEGSKA come from the germline V gene (reference sequence). The CDR3 spells CSAPPDKPPDTQYF.

V is TRBV20-1 and J is TRBJ1-3; the TRBD1 assignment by TCRdb is unverifiable without DNA. CDR3 size: 16 residues. CDR1 and CDR2 from the germline V gene are DFQATT and SNEGSKA (reference sequence). The CDR3 loop reads CSARDPGQGDGNTIYF.

This rearrangement joins TRBV29-1 to TRBJ1-2; the TCRdb call, TRBD1, lacks DNA for checking. Germline V CDR1 and CDR2: SQVTM, ANQGSEA. The CDR3 length is 12 residues. The CDR3 sequence: CSVAPGHDGYTF. Looking up the rest from reference TRBV29-1 and TRBJ1-2 gives the full variable domain: SAVISQKPSRDICQRGTSLTIQCQVDSQVTMMFWYRQQPGQSLTLIATANQGSEATYESGFVIDKFPISRPNLTFSTLTVSNMSPEDSSIYLCSVAPGHDGYTFGSGTRLTVV.

V is TRBV15 and J is TRBJ1-4; TCRdb proposes TRBD1, but this gene call is untestable without DNA. Looked up from germline, CDR1 is LNHNV and CDR2 is YYDKDF (reference sequence). This CDR3 region has 15 residues. CDR3 amino acids: CATSSFRGSGEKLFF.

The CDR3 reads CASSGEAGLDEQFF. V and J are TRBV7-3 and TRBJ2-1; without DNA, the TCRdb call of TRBD2 cannot be checked. The CDR3 sequence is 14 residues long. Germline CDR1 reads SGHTA; CDR2 reads FQGTGA.

J is TRBJ2-7 and V is TRBV20-1; TCRdb indicates TRBD1, and absent DNA this call remains unverified. The germline gives CDR1 DFQATT, CDR2 SNEGSKA (reference sequence). This CDR3 has 15 residues. CDR3 sequence reads: CSARDLSGGPYEQYF.

The chain couples TRBV3-1 to TRBJ2-1; as DNA is missing, the TRBD2 call by TCRdb cannot be tested. Germline-derived CDR1 and CDR2 are LGHDT and YNNKEL (reference sequence). This CDR3 comprises 15 residues. The CDR3 reads CASSQFQRPYNEQFF.

This chain uses TRBV15 with TRBJ2-7; the TCRdb D gene call, TRBD1, has no DNA to confirm it. In germline, CDR1 is LNHNV, CDR2 YYDKDF (reference sequence). CDR3 length equals 14 residues. This chain's CDR3 is CATSSRDETYEQYF. The full variable domain, completed using reference TRBV15 and TRBJ2-7, is DAMVIQNPRYQVTQFGKPVTLSCSQTLNHNVMYWYQQKSSQAPKLLFHYYDKDFNNEADTPDNFQSRRPNTSFCFLDIRSPGLGDTAMYLCATSSRDETYEQYFGPGTRLTVT.